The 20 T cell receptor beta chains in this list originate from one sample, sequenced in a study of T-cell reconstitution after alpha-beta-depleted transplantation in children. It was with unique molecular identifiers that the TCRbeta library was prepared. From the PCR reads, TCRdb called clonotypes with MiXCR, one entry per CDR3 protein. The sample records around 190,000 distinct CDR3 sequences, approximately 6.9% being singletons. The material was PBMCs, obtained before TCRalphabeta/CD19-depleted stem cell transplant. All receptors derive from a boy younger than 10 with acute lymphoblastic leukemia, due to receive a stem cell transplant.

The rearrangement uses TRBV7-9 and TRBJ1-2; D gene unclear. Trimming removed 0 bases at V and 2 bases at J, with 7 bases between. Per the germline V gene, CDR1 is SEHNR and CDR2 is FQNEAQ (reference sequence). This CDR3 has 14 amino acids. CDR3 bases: TGTGCCAGCAGCTTAGCGCTACAAAACTATGGCTACACCTTC. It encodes CASSLALQNYGYTF.

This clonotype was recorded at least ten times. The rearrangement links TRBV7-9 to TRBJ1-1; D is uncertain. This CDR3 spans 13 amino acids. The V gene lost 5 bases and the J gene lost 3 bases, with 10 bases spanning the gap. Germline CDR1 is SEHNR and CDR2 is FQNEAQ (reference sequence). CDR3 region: CASSDRRDTEAFF. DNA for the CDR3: TGTGCCAGCAGCGATCGACGGGACACTGAAGCTTTCTTT.

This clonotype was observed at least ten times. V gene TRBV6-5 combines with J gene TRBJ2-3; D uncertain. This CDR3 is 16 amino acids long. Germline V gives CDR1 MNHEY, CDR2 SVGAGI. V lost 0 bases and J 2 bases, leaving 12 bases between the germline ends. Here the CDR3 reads CASSYSELAYTDTQYF. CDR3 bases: TGTGCCAGCAGTTACTCGGAGCTGGCTTACACAGATACGCAGTATTTT.

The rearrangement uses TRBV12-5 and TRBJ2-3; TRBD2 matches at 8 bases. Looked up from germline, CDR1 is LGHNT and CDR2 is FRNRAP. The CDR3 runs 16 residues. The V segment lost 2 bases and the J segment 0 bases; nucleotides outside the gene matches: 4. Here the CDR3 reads CASGLWRGASTDTQYF. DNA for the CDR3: TGTGCTAGTGGTTTGTGGCGGGGGGCTAGCACAGATACGCAGTATTTT.

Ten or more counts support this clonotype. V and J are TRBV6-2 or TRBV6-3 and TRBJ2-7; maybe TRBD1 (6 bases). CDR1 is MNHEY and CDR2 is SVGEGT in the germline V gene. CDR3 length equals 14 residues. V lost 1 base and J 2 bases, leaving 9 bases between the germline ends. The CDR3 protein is CASSYLDRPYEQYF. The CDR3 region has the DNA TGTGCCAGCAGTTACTTAGACAGGCCCTACGAGCAGTACTTC.

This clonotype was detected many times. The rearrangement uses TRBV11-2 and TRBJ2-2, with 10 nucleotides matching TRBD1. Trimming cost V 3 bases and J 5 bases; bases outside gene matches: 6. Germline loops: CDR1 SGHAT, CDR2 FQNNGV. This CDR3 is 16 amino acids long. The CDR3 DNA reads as TGTGCCAGCAGCTTTCCGACAGGGGGCTTAACCGGGGAGCTGTTTTTT. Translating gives CASSFPTGGLTGELFF.

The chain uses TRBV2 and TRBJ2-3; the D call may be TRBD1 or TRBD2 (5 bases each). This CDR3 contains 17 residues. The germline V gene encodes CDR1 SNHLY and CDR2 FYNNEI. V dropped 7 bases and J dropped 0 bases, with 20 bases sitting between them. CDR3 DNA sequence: TGTGCCAGCAAGCGGAGGTTGACAGAGACGAGCACAGATACGCAGTATTTT. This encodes CASKRRLTETSTDTQYF.

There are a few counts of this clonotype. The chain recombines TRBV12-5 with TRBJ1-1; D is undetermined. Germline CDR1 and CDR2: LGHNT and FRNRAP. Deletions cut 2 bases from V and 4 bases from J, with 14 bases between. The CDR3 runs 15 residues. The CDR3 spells CASGLFPGDGTEAFF. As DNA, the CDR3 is TGTGCTAGTGGTTTGTTCCCCGGTGATGGCACTGAAGCTTTCTTT.

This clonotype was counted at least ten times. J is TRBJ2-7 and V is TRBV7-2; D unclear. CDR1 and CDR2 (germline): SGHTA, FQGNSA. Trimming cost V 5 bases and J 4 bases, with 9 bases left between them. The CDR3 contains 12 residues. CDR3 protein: CASSVPAYEQYF. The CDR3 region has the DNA TGTGCCAGCAGCGTTCCCGCTTACGAGCAGTACTTC.

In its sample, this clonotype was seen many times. The CDR3 DNA reads as TGTGCCAGCAGGTCCAGGGACTCTGGGGCCAACGTCCTGACTTTC. Its protein is CASRSRDSGANVLTF. The chain carries TRBV12-3 or TRBV12-4 and TRBJ2-6, with TRBD1 as a possible D gene (5 bases). This CDR3 contains 15 residues. The V and J ends lost 6 bases and 0 bases respectively, with 9 bases between them.

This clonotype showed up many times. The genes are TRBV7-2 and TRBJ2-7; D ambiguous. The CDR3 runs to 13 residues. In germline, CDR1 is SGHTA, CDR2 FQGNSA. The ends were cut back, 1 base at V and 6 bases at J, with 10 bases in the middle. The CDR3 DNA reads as TGTGCCAGCAGCTTAGAGTCCCGTGCCGAGCAGTACTTC. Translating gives CASSLESRAEQYF.

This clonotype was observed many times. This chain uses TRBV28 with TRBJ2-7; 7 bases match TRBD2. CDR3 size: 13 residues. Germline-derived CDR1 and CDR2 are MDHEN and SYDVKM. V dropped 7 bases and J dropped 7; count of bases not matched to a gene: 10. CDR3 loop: CASIPRTRREQYF. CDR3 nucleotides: TGTGCCAGCATCCCCCGGACTAGACGAGAGCAGTACTTC.

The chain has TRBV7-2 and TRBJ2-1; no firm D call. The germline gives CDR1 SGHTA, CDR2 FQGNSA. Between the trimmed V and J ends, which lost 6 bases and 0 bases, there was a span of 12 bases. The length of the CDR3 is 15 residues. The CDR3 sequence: CASRDPPGSYNEQFF. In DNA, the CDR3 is TGTGCCAGCAGAGACCCCCCCGGCTCCTACAATGAGCAGTTCTTC. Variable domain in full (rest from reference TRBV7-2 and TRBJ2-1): GAGVSQSPSNKVTEKGKDVELRCDPISGHTALYWYRQSLGQGLEFLIYFQGNSAPDKSGLPSDRFSAERTGGSVSTLTIQRTQQEDSAVYLCASRDPPGSYNEQFFGPGTRLTVL.

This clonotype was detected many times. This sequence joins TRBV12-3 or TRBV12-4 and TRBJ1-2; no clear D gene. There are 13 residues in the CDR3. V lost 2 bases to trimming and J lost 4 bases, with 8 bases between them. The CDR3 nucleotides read TGTGCCAGCAGTTTACGAGGCTCCTATGGCTACACCTTC. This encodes CASSLRGSYGYTF.

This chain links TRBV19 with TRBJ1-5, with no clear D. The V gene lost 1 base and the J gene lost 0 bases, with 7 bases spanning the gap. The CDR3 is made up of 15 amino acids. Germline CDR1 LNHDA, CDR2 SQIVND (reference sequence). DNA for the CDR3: TGTGCCAGTAGTATAGGAGGAAATAGCAATCAGCCCCAGCATTTT. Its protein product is CASSIGGNSNQPQHF.

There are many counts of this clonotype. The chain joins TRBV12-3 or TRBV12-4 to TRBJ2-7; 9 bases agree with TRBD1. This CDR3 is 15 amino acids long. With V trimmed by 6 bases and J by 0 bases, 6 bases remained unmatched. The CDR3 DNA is TGTGCCAGCAGGACGGGGACAGGGAGCTCCTACGAGCAGTACTTC. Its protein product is CASRTGTGSSYEQYF.

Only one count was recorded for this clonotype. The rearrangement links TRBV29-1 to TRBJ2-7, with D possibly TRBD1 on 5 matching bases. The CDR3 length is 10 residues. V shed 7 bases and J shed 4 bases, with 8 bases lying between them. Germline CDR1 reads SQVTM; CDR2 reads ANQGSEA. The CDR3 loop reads CSDKGYEQYF. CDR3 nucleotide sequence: TGCAGCGACAAGGGGTACGAGCAGTACTTC.

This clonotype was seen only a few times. In DNA form, the CDR3 reads TGTGCCAGCAGTCGAATATCAGGGGGATGGACAGATACGCAGTATTTT. Its translation: CASSRISGGWTDTQYF. The rearrangement links TRBV6-1 to TRBJ2-3; 7 bases fit TRBD1. V was pared by 5 bases and J by 3 bases, with 11 bases of the junction left unmatched. CDR1 is MNHNS and CDR2 is SASEGT in the germline V gene. The CDR3 is made up of 16 amino acids.

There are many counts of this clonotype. The DNA of the CDR3 is TGCAGCGTCGACTTTCGGCAGAACACTGAAGCTTTCTTT. Amino acid sequence: CSVDFRQNTEAFF. V and J are TRBV29-1 and TRBJ1-1; D is undetermined. V was trimmed by 6 bases and J by 1 base, leaving 12 bases between them. The CDR3 is made up of 13 amino acids. CDR1 and CDR2 from the germline V gene are SQVTM and ANQGSEA.

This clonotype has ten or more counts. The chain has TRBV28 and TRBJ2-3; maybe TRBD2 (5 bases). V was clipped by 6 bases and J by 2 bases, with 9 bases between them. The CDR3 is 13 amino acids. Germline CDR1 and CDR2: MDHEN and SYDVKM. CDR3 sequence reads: CASRGGLTDTQYF. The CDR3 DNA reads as TGTGCCAGCAGGGGCGGGCTCACAGATACGCAGTATTTT. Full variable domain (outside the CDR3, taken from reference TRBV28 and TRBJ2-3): DVKVTQSSRYLVKRTGEKVFLECVQDMDHENMFWYRQDPGLGLRLIYFSYDVKMKEKGDIPEGYSVSREKKERFSLILESASTNQTSMYLCASRGGLTDTQYFGPGTRLTVL.